This T cell receptor beta chain is from a study of beta chain features in type 1 diabetes. The authors reverse transcribed all of the isolated RNA, so sequencing captured expressed TCRB transcripts. The average read count of naive, central memory and regulatory T cell samples was about 3.57 million. TCRdb keeps only in-frame clones here, not all; method: immunoSEQ multiplex PCR. The sample shows 250,000 to 300,000 clones, about 23% of them seen only once. A single heparinised blood sample, averaging roughly 110 mL, was obtained per donor. Purity above 95% was achieved in all sorted populations. In the case of this clone: The target antigen is unknown.

Study findings and constraints: All four CD4+ subsets from Type 1 diabetes patients carried moderately but significantly shorter TCRB CDR3s.

This clonotype originated in a woman in her twenties or thirties with type 1 diabetes. Input material: naive CD4+ T cells from blood.

The CDR3 bases are TGTGCCAGCAGCTTAGATCGGGGATACGGGGAGCTGTTTTTT. Translation: CASSLDRGYGELFF. The chain recombines TRBV7-2 with TRBJ2-2; the D gene is possibly TRBD2 (5 bases). Germline lookup yields CDR1 SGHTA and CDR2 FQGNSA. The germline V and J ends were trimmed by 1 base and 7 bases, with 10 bases remaining between them. There are 14 residues in the CDR3.